Given below is one T cell receptor beta chain in context. This sample is part of a study of cytomegalovirus exposure and HLA in healthy donors. The PCR contained 60 Vbeta and 13 Jbeta primers. Measured with immunoSEQ multiplex PCR; TCRdb has only the in-frame clones, and not every one. The sample has around 130,000 clones, more than 65% seen once. V shed 6 bases, J shed 5 bases, and the junction held 8 bases outside the gene matches. Germline V gene lookup returns CDR1 MDHEN and CDR2 SYDVKM. This CDR3 region has 15 residues. The sample consisted of PBMCs. The clonotype originates from a woman aged 18-35 years in good health and CMV-seropositive. The genes are TRBV28 and TRBJ2-3; 10 bases fit TRBD2. In DNA, the CDR3 is TGTGCCAGCAGCCAGCGGGGGGGCGCCGGAGATACGCAGTATTTT. It specifies CASSQRGGAGDTQYF.